The present T cell receptor beta chain was sequenced within a study of T cell repertoires in cytomegalovirus infection. Study context: CMV infection together with matching HLA type was indicated by public TCR beta signatures.

On this clonotype itself: Its target is not known.

The CDR3 totals 12 residues. The germline V gene has CDR1 MNHNY and CDR2 SVGAGI (reference sequence). Trimming took off 4 bases at V and 4 bases at J, with 6 bases between the two ends. Overall study findings and caveats: Cumulative frequency of public TCR beta families picked out carriers of CMV plus the relevant HLA.

TCRdb redid the calling of the reads with MiXCR, one entry per CDR3 protein. The table shows over 200,000 distinct CDR3 sequences, with roughly 13% occurring only once. The sequencing input was PBMCs. This receptor was identified in a human donor in good health (CMV status not recorded). Some clones in this sample may be carry-over from other donors' samples. V usage is TRBV6-6 and J usage is TRBJ2-3; D ambiguous. The CDR3 spells CASSFLADTQYF. DNA for the CDR3: TGTGCCAGCAGTTTCTTGGCAGATACGCAGTATTTT.